Each of the 21 T cell receptor beta chains below was sequenced from the same sample in a study of beta chain features in type 1 diabetes. The study's findings and limits: Shorter TCRB CDR3s, moderately but significantly so, were found in Type 1 diabetes patients in all four CD4+ subsets.

No antigen is known for these receptors. Reverse transcription of all isolated RNA meant that expressed TCRB transcripts were sequenced. Repertoires were generated with immunoSEQ multiplex PCR, while TCRdb's copy carries only in-frame clones and drops some. Of some 350,000 clones in the sample, approximately 12% were seen once. The sample taken for sequencing was naive CD4+ T cells from blood. The receptors were gathered from a woman aged 18-29 years with type 1 diabetes.

The V gene is TRBV29-1, the J gene TRBJ2-1; 9 nucleotides align to TRBD2. The J segment lost 4 bases and the V segment lost 4 bases, leaving 5 bases of the junction unmatched. This CDR3 is 14 amino acids long. CDR1 is SQVTM and CDR2 is ANQGSEA in the germline V gene. CDR3 amino acids: CSVGGLAGYNEQFF. CDR3 sequence (DNA): TGCAGCGTTGGGGGTCTAGCGGGATACAATGAGCAGTTCTTC.

V is TRBV5-4 and J is TRBJ1-2, with D uncertain. The CDR3 has 14 residues. V lost 1 base and J lost 1, with 8 bases in between. Germline loops: CDR1 SGHNT, CDR2 YYREEE (reference sequence). The CDR3 spells CASSLWANNYGYTF. In DNA, the CDR3 is TGTGCCAGCAGCTTGTGGGCCAATAACTATGGCTACACCTTC.

This clone turned up a few times. The chain joins TRBV7-2 to TRBJ2-7; 9 positions agree with TRBD2. J gave up 2 bases and V 7 bases, and 9 bases lay outside the gene matches. In germline, CDR1 is SGHTA, CDR2 FQGNSA. There are 15 residues in the CDR3. DNA of the CDR3: TGTGCCAGCACCGTGACTAGCGGAACTACCTACGAGCAGTACTTC. It yields the protein CASTVTSGTTYEQYF.

The chain links TRBV13 to TRBJ2-5; 11 nucleotides align to TRBD2. CDR3 length: 17 residues. J lost 6 bases, V lost 3 bases, and 12 bases had no gene match. CDR1 and CDR2 from the germline V gene are PRHDT and FYEKMQ (reference sequence). The CDR3 DNA follows: TGTGCCAGCAGCTTTAGTACTAGCGGGAGTTTCAGGAAGACCCAGTACTTC. Amino acid sequence: CASSFSTSGSFRKTQYF.

The chain links TRBV9 to TRBJ2-1, with 15 positions matching TRBD2. This CDR3 contains 16 residues. In germline, CDR1 is SGDLS, CDR2 YYNGEE. The ends lost 5 bases at V and 9 bases at J; junction bases unmatched: 9. CDR3 sequence (DNA): TGTGCCAGCAGTCCGGGACTAGCGGGAGGTATCCTTGAGCAGTTCTTC. Amino acid sequence: CASSPGLAGGILEQFF.

This clone was observed a few times. The chain recombines TRBV5-4 with TRBJ2-2, with 9 nucleotides matching TRBD1. Looked up from germline, CDR1 is SGHNT and CDR2 is YYREEE (reference sequence). The CDR3 spans 14 residues. The junction had 4 bases not matched to a gene; V was cut back by 4 bases and J by 6 bases. The CDR3 sequence: CASSIDRGAGELFF. In DNA, the CDR3 is TGTGCCAGCAGCATCGACAGGGGGGCCGGGGAGCTGTTTTTT.

This clone appeared a few times. J is TRBJ1-5 and V is TRBV19; D may be TRBD1 (5 bases). The CDR3 spans 14 residues. The germline CDR1 and CDR2 sequences are LNHDA and SQIVND (reference sequence). V lost 6 bases and J lost 5, with 14 bases in between. In nucleotides, the CDR3 is TGTGCCAGTAGGGTCGGGGGGGGACATCAGCCCCAGCATTTT. It translates to CASRVGGGHQPQHF.

The chain carries TRBV7-9 and TRBJ2-5; 9 bases are shared with TRBD1. The germline V gene has CDR1 SEHNR and CDR2 FQNEAQ (reference sequence). With 5 bases clipped from V and 5 bases from J, the junction kept 15 bases outside the gene matches. This CDR3 comprises 17 residues. CDR3 nucleotides: TGTGCCAGCAGCGCTAGTAGTGGAACAGGGGGCTGGGAGACCCAGTACTTC. Translation gives CASSASSGTGGWETQYF.

This chain connects TRBV18 to TRBJ2-2; TRBD2 might be the D (5 bases). Germline-derived CDR1 and CDR2 are KGHSH and LQKENI. Deletions cut 0 bases from V and 0 bases from J, with 14 bases between. The CDR3 is 18 residues long. The CDR3 coding sequence is TGTGCCAGCTCACCACCCGGTTCTGGAGGAACGAACACCGGGGAGCTGTTTTTT. Translated, it gives CASSPPGSGGTNTGELFF.

The chain has TRBV11-2 and TRBJ2-7; 8 positions agree with TRBD1. This CDR3 spans 16 amino acids. The junction had 9 bases not matched to a gene; V was cut back by 5 bases and J by 0 bases. The germline gives CDR1 SGHAT, CDR2 FQNNGV. CDR3 DNA: TGTGCCAGCAGCCTGGCCGGGACAGGATACTCCTACGAGCAGTACTTC. Its protein product is CASSLAGTGYSYEQYF.

This clone has just a few counts. V usage is TRBV19 and J usage is TRBJ2-3; perhaps TRBD1 as D (5 bases). Trimming pared 6 bases from V and 3 bases from J, leaving 10 bases between. CDR1 is LNHDA and CDR2 is SQIVND in the germline V gene (reference sequence). CDR3 length: 13 amino acids. CDR3 in DNA: TGTGCCAGTAGAATTGGGGCTACAGATACGCAGTATTTT. Amino acids: CASRIGATDTQYF. The full variable domain, completed using reference TRBV19 and TRBJ2-3, is DGGITQSPKYLFRKEGQNVTLSCEQNLNHDAMYWYRQDPGQGLRLIYYSQIVNDFQKGDIAEGYSVSREKKESFPLTVTSAQKNPTAFYLCASRIGATDTQYFGPGTRLTVL.

This clone was picked up a small number of times. The chain joins TRBV10-3 to TRBJ1-1, with TRBD1 identical over 7 bases. The CDR3 consists of 12 residues. V lost 8 bases to trimming and J lost 4 bases; unmatched junction nucleotides: 4. Per the germline V gene, CDR1 is ENHRY and CDR2 is SYGVKD. For the CDR3, the DNA is TGTGCCATCCGGGACAGAGGCACTGAAGCTTTCTTT. Its protein is CAIRDRGTEAFF.

The chain joins TRBV5-1 to TRBJ2-3; D not resolved. Trimming took 1 base from V and 4 from J, leaving 13 bases between them. Looked up from germline, CDR1 is SGHRS and CDR2 is YFSETQ. The length of the CDR3 is 15 residues. CDR3 region: CASSLIFSGPDTQYF. CDR3 DNA sequence: TGCGCCAGCAGCTTGATCTTTTCAGGCCCAGATACGCAGTATTTT.

For this clone: Within the sample, other DNA sequences also encode this same CDR3. V usage is TRBV30 and J usage is TRBJ1-1; possible D gene TRBD1, 6 bases. The CDR3 loop spans 13 amino acids. Germline CDR1 GTSNPN, CDR2 SVGIG (reference sequence). Trimming took off 2 bases at V and 1 base at J, with 8 bases between the two ends. The CDR3: CAWSLQGNTEAFF. CDR3 sequence (DNA): TGTGCCTGGAGTTTACAGGGGAACACTGAAGCTTTCTTT.

This clone was counted between two and nine times. V is TRBV18 and J is TRBJ2-1, with TRBD2 matching 9 bases. The CDR3 has 15 residues. In germline, CDR1 is KGHSH, CDR2 LQKENI. V lost 2 bases and J lost 6; bases outside the gene matches: 5. For the CDR3, the DNA is TGTGCCAGCTCACCAAGGCTAGCGGGGACCAATGAGCAGTTCTTC. Its translation: CASSPRLAGTNEQFF.

The chain employs TRBV28 and TRBJ2-1; D ambiguous. Germline V gene sequence: CDR1 MDHEN, CDR2 SYDVKM. Trimming cost V 2 bases and J 3 bases, with 2 bases left between them. This CDR3 region has 12 residues. The CDR3 region is CASSLLYNEQFF. CDR3 sequence (DNA): TGTGCCAGCAGTTTACTCTACAATGAGCAGTTCTTC.

This clone was counted a few times. The genes are TRBV5-6 and TRBJ2-7, with TRBD1 matching 9 bases. Unmatched junction bases numbered 11, after V lost 2 bases and J lost 2 bases. This CDR3 is 17 amino acids long. From germline, CDR1 is SGHDT and CDR2 YYEEEE. In DNA, the CDR3 is TGTGCCAGCAGCTTACCGGGACAGGGAGGGACGACCTACGAGCAGTACGTC. This encodes CASSLPGQGGTTYEQYV.

This clone was observed a few times. The genes are TRBV2 and TRBJ2-7; 11 bases agree with TRBD1. The length of the CDR3 is 19 residues. V trimming: 3 bases; J trimming: 6 bases; junction bases outside the gene matches: 19. Germline CDR1 SNHLY, CDR2 FYNNEI. CDR3 DNA sequence: TGTGCCAGCAGTGATAGCCGGGCGGGCCGGACAGGGGGCCGGAGCGAGCAGTACTTC. It is translated as CASSDSRAGRTGGRSEQYF.

J is TRBJ2-3 and V is TRBV5-1; 16 bases agree with TRBD2. Germline V gene data show CDR1 as SGHRS and CDR2 as YFSETQ. The CDR3 spans 16 residues. With V trimmed by 4 bases and J by 4 bases, 3 bases remained unmatched. The CDR3 bases are TGCGCCAGCAGCGGGGGACTAGCGGGAGGGCCAGATACGCAGTATTTT. This encodes CASSGGLAGGPDTQYF.

The V call is TRBV28, the J call TRBJ2-7, with D perhaps matching TRBD2 (6 bases). V was clipped by 8 bases and J by 2 bases, with 16 bases between them. The CDR3 is 14 amino acids. The germline gives CDR1 MDHEN, CDR2 SYDVKM. The CDR3 sequence: CASSARRAPYEQYF. Written as DNA, the CDR3 is TGTGCCAGCTCCGCCAGGAGGGCCCCCTACGAGCAGTACTTC. The full variable domain, with the rest looked up from reference TRBV28 and TRBJ2-7, is DVKVTQSSRYLVKRTGEKVFLECVQDMDHENMFWYRQDPGLGLRLIYFSYDVKMKEKGDIPEGYSVSREKKERFSLILESASTNQTSMYLCASSARRAPYEQYFGPGTRLTVT.

This chain links TRBV30 with TRBJ2-1; D is perhaps TRBD2 (5 bases). V was cut by 3 bases and J by 5 bases, with 11 bases left in between. Germline V gene sequence: CDR1 GTSNPN, CDR2 SVGIG (reference sequence). This CDR3 comprises 13 residues. CDR3 in amino acids: CAWRKLDHNEQFF. The CDR3 bases are TGTGCCTGGAGAAAACTAGACCACAATGAGCAGTTCTTC.